These 7 T cell receptor beta chains share one sample of origin, sequenced in a study of T cells after yellow fever vaccination. Using its own MiXCR run on the 5' RACE reads, TCRdb lists one record per CDR3 protein. The sample carries a few hundred thousand distinct CDR3 sequences, around 4.3% recorded once. Sequencing used PBMCs, obtained 15 days after the yellow fever booster vaccination. Receptors originate from a man younger than 35 who received the YFV17D yellow fever vaccine.

The J gene is TRBJ1-4, the V gene TRBV5-1; 7 bases fit TRBD1. This CDR3 spans 15 amino acids. V dropped 0 bases and J dropped 6; count of bases not matched to a gene: 5. Germline CDR1 and CDR2: SGHRS and YFSETQ. The CDR3 region has the DNA TGCGCCAGCAGCTTGGTGGCAGGGGGTGATGAAAAACTGTTTTTT. Translating gives CASSLVAGGDEKLFF. The full variable domain, with the rest looked up from reference TRBV5-1 and TRBJ1-4, is KAGVTQTPRYLIKTRGQQVTLSCSPISGHRSVSWYQQTPGQGLQFLFEYFSETQRNKGNFPGRFSGRQFSNSRSEMNVSTLELGDSALYLCASSLVAGGDEKLFFGSGTQLSVL.

The chain combines TRBV29-1 with TRBJ1-1, with a tentative D call TRBD1 (5 bases). CDR1 is SQVTM, CDR2 ANQGSEA, per germline. Trimming cost V 4 bases and J 6 bases, with 9 bases left between them. The CDR3 is 11 amino acids. The CDR3 DNA is TGCAGCGTTGGAGGGGTCCCTGAAGCTTTCTTT. It yields the protein CSVGGVPEAFF.

This clonotype appeared many times. The rearrangement uses TRBV29-1 and TRBJ2-5; D remains ambiguous. The V end lost 4 bases, the J end lost 2 bases, and 14 bases lay between the germline ends. The length of the CDR3 is 14 residues. Germline loops: CDR1 SQVTM, CDR2 ANQGSEA. CDR3 nucleotides: TGCAGCGTTGCGTCCGCTTGGGGTCAAGAGACCCAGTACTTC. Its protein is CSVASAWGQETQYF.

This clonotype was seen repeatedly, ten times or more. This chain connects TRBV6-2 or TRBV6-3 to TRBJ1-5; D gene unclear. The V gene lost 8 bases and the J gene lost 6 bases, with 14 bases spanning the gap. Germline CDR1 reads MNHEY; CDR2 reads SVGEGT. The CDR3 has 13 amino acids. The CDR3: CASVGHVGQPQHF. CDR3 nucleotide sequence: TGTGCCAGCGTTGGGCATGTTGGTCAGCCCCAGCATTTT.

In this sample, this clonotype turned up many times. The chain has TRBV20-1 and TRBJ1-5; TRBD1 matches 11 bases. V gave up 2 bases and J gave up 7 bases; unmatched junction bases: 4. This CDR3 region has 14 residues. CDR1 DFQATT and CDR2 SNEGSKA come from the germline V gene (reference sequence). CDR3 amino acids: CSARRGTGGQPQHF. The CDR3 coding sequence is TGCAGTGCTAGAAGGGGGACAGGGGGACAGCCCCAGCATTTT.

The V call is TRBV7-2, the J call TRBJ2-5; D may be TRBD2 (5 bases). Deletions cut 5 bases from V and 1 base from J, with 14 bases between. Germline V gene data show CDR1 as SGHTA and CDR2 as FQGNSA. The CDR3 totals 15 residues. CDR3 DNA sequence: TGTGCCAGCAGCCGAGGGTTGACATCCCAAGAGACCCAGTACTTC. Its translation: CASSRGLTSQETQYF.

This clonotype was detected only a few times. The rearrangement joins TRBV11-2 to TRBJ1-4; 7 positions match TRBD1. CDR3 length equals 15 residues. Unmatched junction bases numbered 8, after V lost 3 bases and J lost 7 bases. Germline CDR1 is SGHAT and CDR2 is FQNNGV. Written as DNA, the CDR3 is TGTGCCAGCAGCTTGTTCAGGGGGTCAGGTGAAAAACTGTTTTTT. This gives the protein CASSLFRGSGEKLFF.